These 21 T cell receptor beta chains were all obtained from the same sample, sequenced in a study of T-cell memory formation after mild COVID-19. In TCRdb, the 5' RACE reads were re-called with MiXCR into one record per CDR3 protein. The table lists roughly 350,000 distinct CDR3 sequences, approximately 15% of them singletons, with over 20% in the top ten. Source material: PBMCs or a T cell subset sorted from them (not recorded which). Every receptor here comes from a man younger than 30 who had mild COVID-19 (a few samples of this study predate the infection). Cell type and time point are not known.

This clonotype has more than one count but fewer than ten. The chain couples TRBV7-2 to TRBJ2-5, with 8 positions matching TRBD1. Germline V gene data show CDR1 as SGHTA and CDR2 as FQGNSA. Germline trimming cut 6 bases from V and 0 bases from J; bases unmatched to any gene: 6. The CDR3 length is 15 residues. CDR3 DNA: TGTGCCAGCAGTCACGGGACAGGTTACCAAGAGACCCAGTACTTC. This gives the protein CASSHGTGYQETQYF.

This clonotype was found a few times. The V and J genes are TRBV10-3 and TRBJ2-5, with 13 bases aligning to TRBD2. The V and J ends lost 6 bases and 7 bases, in that order; junction bases with no gene match: 11. The CDR3 has 16 residues. Germline V gene sequence: CDR1 ENHRY, CDR2 SYGVKD. The CDR3 bases are TGTGCCATCAGGCCGACCGGACTAGCGGGGGATGGGACCCAGTACTTC. It encodes CAIRPTGLAGDGTQYF.

Only a few counts were recorded for this clonotype. The gene calls are TRBV3-1 and TRBJ1-2, with a possible D match to TRBD1 (5 bases). The CDR3 runs to 12 residues. V was trimmed by 4 bases and J by 3 bases, leaving 6 bases between them. Germline-derived CDR1 and CDR2 are LGHDT and YNNKEL (reference sequence). The CDR3 region has the DNA TGTGCCAGCAGCCGGGGGGACTATGGCTACACCTTC. Amino acids: CASSRGDYGYTF. The variable domain in full, completed from reference TRBV3-1 and TRBJ1-2, reads DTAVSQTPKYLVTQMGNDKSIKCEQNLGHDTMYWYKQDSKKFLKIMFSYNNKELIINETVPNRFSPKSPDKAHLNLHINSLELGDSAVYFCASSRGDYGYTFGSGTRLTVV.

This clonotype has only a few counts. The CDR3 coding sequence is TGTGCCAGCAGATTCATGTTTGGCTACACCTTC. Its translation is CASRFMFGYTF. The chain joins TRBV6-2 or TRBV6-3 to TRBJ1-2, with unresolved D. The V and J ends lost 6 bases and 7 bases respectively, with 9 bases between them. The length of the CDR3 is 11 residues. In germline, CDR1 is MNHEY, CDR2 SVGEGT.

The gene calls are TRBV4-2 and TRBJ2-2; perhaps TRBD2 as D (7 bases). Germline lookup yields CDR1 LGHNA and CDR2 YNFKEQ. V lost 8 bases and J 3 bases, leaving 16 bases between the germline ends. This CDR3 contains 15 residues. CDR3 region: CASSVEGGDTGELFF. CDR3 DNA: TGTGCCAGCTCCGTAGAGGGGGGGGACACCGGGGAGCTGTTTTTT.

Only a few counts were recorded for this clonotype. The CDR3 here is CASSGGKESADTQYF. The CDR3 DNA reads TGTGCCAGCAGTGGGGGGAAGGAGTCCGCAGATACGCAGTATTTT. The rearrangement uses TRBV2 and TRBJ2-3; D is tentatively TRBD1 or TRBD2 (5 bases each). Trimming pared 4 bases from V and 4 bases from J, leaving 15 bases between. The CDR3 is 15 residues long. Per germline, CDR1 SNHLY and CDR2 FYNNEI.

This clonotype was detected a few times. The chain employs TRBV20-1 and TRBJ2-3, with TRBD2 matching over 11 bases. Per the germline V gene, CDR1 is DFQATT and CDR2 is SNEGSKA (reference sequence). The CDR3 spans 16 residues. The ends lost 6 bases at V and 2 bases at J; junction bases unmatched: 10. The CDR3 is CSARTLTSGVTDTQYF. The CDR3 bases are TGCAGTGCACGCACCCTGACTAGCGGGGTCACAGATACGCAGTATTTT.

The chain carries TRBV20-1 and TRBJ1-5; possibly TRBD1 for D (5 bases). The CDR3 covers 14 residues. The germline V gene has CDR1 DFQATT and CDR2 SNEGSKA (reference sequence). Trimming shortened V by 6 bases and J by 6 bases, and 18 bases separated the two germline ends. The CDR3 spells CSALGPSGSQPQHF. The CDR3 nucleotides are TGCAGTGCCCTGGGACCTTCTGGGAGTCAGCCCCAGCATTTT.

The chain links TRBV20-1 to TRBJ1-6; 11 bases map to TRBD1. CDR1 is DFQATT and CDR2 is SNEGSKA in the germline V gene (reference sequence). The V and J ends lost 4 bases and 9 bases, in that order; junction bases with no gene match: 5. There are 14 residues in the CDR3. CDR3 in amino acids: CSANRDRGFSPLHF. The CDR3 region has the DNA TGCAGTGCTAACCGGGACAGGGGGTTTTCACCCCTCCACTTT.

The V gene is TRBV7-9, the J gene TRBJ2-5; the D is unclear. CDR1 and CDR2 from the germline V gene are SEHNR and FQNEAQ (reference sequence). V dropped 5 bases and J dropped 2 bases, with 15 bases sitting between them. CDR3 size: 15 residues. Here the CDR3 DNA reads TGTGCCAGCAGCATTCAAGGCGGCCAACAAGAGACCCAGTACTTC. This sequence encodes CASSIQGGQQETQYF.

The gene calls are TRBV10-3 and TRBJ1-3; D uncertain. The CDR3 extends over 16 amino acids. The germline gives CDR1 ENHRY, CDR2 SYGVKD. V lost 7 bases to trimming and J lost 1 base, with 17 bases between them. The CDR3 here is CAITSKEGPSGNTIYF. The CDR3 nucleotides are TGTGCCATCACCTCTAAGGAAGGTCCGTCTGGAAACACCATATATTTT.

The chain recombines TRBV20-1 with TRBJ2-1, with TRBD2 matching over 8 bases. The junction had 6 bases not matched to a gene; V was cut back by 6 bases and J by 8 bases. This CDR3 is built from 12 residues. Germline loops: CDR1 DFQATT, CDR2 SNEGSKA (reference sequence). CDR3 coding DNA: TGCAGTGCCCTCGGGAGGGGTGATGAGCAGTTCTTC. Translation: CSALGRGDEQFF.

This clonotype was counted at least ten times. The chain carries TRBV12-5 and TRBJ2-7; D perhaps matches TRBD1 (6 bases). Looked up from germline, CDR1 is LGHNT and CDR2 is FRNRAP. The V gene lost 5 bases and the J gene lost 4 bases, with 15 bases spanning the gap. The CDR3 loop spans 14 amino acids. CDR3: CASGIGQSLYEQYF. As DNA, the CDR3 is TGTGCTAGTGGTATCGGACAGTCGTTGTACGAGCAGTACTTC.

This clonotype was found many times. This chain connects TRBV5-1 to TRBJ2-7; D not certain. V shed 5 bases and J shed 1 base, with 7 bases lying between them. Germline V gene lookup returns CDR1 SGHRS and CDR2 YFSETQ. This CDR3 comprises 12 residues. This chain's CDR3 is CASREQSYEQYF. The CDR3 coding sequence is TGCGCCAGCAGGGAGCAATCCTACGAGCAGTACTTC.

The chain links TRBV4-1 to TRBJ1-1; D unresolved. The CDR3 extends over 14 amino acids. The V gene lost 4 bases and the J gene lost 1 base, with 10 bases spanning the gap. Germline V gene data show CDR1 as MGHRA and CDR2 as YSYEKL. The CDR3 nucleotides are TGCGCCAGCAGCCCGATAGGTCAGAACACTGAAGCTTTCTTT. This codes for CASSPIGQNTEAFF.

J is TRBJ2-2 and V is TRBV9; D is unresolved. The CDR3 is made up of 14 amino acids. V lost 0 bases to trimming and J lost 9 bases, with 12 bases between them. The V gene's germline CDR1 is SGDLS and CDR2 YYNGEE. The CDR3 bases are TGTGCCAGCAGCGTAGCCCTCCCAGCTAGGGAGCTGTTTTTT. It translates to CASSVALPARELFF.

The chain joins TRBV7-2 to TRBJ2-3; 7 nucleotides agree with TRBD2. Germline trimming cut 7 bases from V and 0 bases from J; bases unmatched to any gene: 10. The CDR3 is 16 amino acids. CDR1 and CDR2 (germline): SGHTA, FQGNSA. DNA for the CDR3: TGTGCCAGCACCCGGAAGCGGGGCGTCAGCACAGATACGCAGTATTTT. Encoded protein: CASTRKRGVSTDTQYF. The entire variable domain, with the rest obtained from reference TRBV7-2 and TRBJ2-3, is as follows: GAGVSQSPSNKVTEKGKDVELRCDPISGHTALYWYRQSLGQGLEFLIYFQGNSAPDKSGLPSDRFSAERTGGSVSTLTIQRTQQEDSAVYLCASTRKRGVSTDTQYFGPGTRLTVL.

The gene calls are TRBV10-2 and TRBJ2-6, with a weak D call TRBD1 (6 bases). V was trimmed by 6 bases and J by 4 bases, leaving 10 bases between them. CDR3 length: 14 residues. The germline V gene encodes CDR1 WSHSY and CDR2 SAAADI. CDR3 sequence: CASRGAQGANVLTF. CDR3 in DNA: TGCGCCAGCAGGGGGGCGCAAGGGGCCAACGTCCTGACTTTC.

This sequence joins TRBV5-1 and TRBJ2-3; a possible D gene is TRBD1 (5 bases). V lost 4 bases and J lost 6, with 9 bases in between. The CDR3 is made up of 12 amino acids. Per the germline V gene, CDR1 is SGHRS and CDR2 is YFSETQ. CDR3 residues: CASSPDSDTQYF. The CDR3 nucleotides are TGCGCCAGCAGCCCAGACAGTGATACGCAGTATTTT.

This chain connects TRBV12-3 or TRBV12-4 to TRBJ1-2; possible D gene TRBD1, 5 bases. Trimming left V 4 bases short and J 7 bases short, with 16 bases between. The CDR3 is made up of 14 amino acids. The CDR3 DNA reads as TGTGCCAGCAGTTGGACACCCGGGAAGGCTGGCTACACCTTC. Translated: CASSWTPGKAGYTF.

J is TRBJ2-3 and V is TRBV11-2, with D perhaps matching TRBD1 (5 bases). The CDR3 is 15 amino acids. Between the trimmed V and J ends, which lost 4 bases and 1 base, there was a span of 12 bases. CDR1 and CDR2 from the germline V gene are SGHAT and FQNNGV. DNA for the CDR3: TGTGCCAGCAGCTCCCCAAAGACAGGCACAGATACGCAGTATTTT. It specifies CASSSPKTGTDTQYF.